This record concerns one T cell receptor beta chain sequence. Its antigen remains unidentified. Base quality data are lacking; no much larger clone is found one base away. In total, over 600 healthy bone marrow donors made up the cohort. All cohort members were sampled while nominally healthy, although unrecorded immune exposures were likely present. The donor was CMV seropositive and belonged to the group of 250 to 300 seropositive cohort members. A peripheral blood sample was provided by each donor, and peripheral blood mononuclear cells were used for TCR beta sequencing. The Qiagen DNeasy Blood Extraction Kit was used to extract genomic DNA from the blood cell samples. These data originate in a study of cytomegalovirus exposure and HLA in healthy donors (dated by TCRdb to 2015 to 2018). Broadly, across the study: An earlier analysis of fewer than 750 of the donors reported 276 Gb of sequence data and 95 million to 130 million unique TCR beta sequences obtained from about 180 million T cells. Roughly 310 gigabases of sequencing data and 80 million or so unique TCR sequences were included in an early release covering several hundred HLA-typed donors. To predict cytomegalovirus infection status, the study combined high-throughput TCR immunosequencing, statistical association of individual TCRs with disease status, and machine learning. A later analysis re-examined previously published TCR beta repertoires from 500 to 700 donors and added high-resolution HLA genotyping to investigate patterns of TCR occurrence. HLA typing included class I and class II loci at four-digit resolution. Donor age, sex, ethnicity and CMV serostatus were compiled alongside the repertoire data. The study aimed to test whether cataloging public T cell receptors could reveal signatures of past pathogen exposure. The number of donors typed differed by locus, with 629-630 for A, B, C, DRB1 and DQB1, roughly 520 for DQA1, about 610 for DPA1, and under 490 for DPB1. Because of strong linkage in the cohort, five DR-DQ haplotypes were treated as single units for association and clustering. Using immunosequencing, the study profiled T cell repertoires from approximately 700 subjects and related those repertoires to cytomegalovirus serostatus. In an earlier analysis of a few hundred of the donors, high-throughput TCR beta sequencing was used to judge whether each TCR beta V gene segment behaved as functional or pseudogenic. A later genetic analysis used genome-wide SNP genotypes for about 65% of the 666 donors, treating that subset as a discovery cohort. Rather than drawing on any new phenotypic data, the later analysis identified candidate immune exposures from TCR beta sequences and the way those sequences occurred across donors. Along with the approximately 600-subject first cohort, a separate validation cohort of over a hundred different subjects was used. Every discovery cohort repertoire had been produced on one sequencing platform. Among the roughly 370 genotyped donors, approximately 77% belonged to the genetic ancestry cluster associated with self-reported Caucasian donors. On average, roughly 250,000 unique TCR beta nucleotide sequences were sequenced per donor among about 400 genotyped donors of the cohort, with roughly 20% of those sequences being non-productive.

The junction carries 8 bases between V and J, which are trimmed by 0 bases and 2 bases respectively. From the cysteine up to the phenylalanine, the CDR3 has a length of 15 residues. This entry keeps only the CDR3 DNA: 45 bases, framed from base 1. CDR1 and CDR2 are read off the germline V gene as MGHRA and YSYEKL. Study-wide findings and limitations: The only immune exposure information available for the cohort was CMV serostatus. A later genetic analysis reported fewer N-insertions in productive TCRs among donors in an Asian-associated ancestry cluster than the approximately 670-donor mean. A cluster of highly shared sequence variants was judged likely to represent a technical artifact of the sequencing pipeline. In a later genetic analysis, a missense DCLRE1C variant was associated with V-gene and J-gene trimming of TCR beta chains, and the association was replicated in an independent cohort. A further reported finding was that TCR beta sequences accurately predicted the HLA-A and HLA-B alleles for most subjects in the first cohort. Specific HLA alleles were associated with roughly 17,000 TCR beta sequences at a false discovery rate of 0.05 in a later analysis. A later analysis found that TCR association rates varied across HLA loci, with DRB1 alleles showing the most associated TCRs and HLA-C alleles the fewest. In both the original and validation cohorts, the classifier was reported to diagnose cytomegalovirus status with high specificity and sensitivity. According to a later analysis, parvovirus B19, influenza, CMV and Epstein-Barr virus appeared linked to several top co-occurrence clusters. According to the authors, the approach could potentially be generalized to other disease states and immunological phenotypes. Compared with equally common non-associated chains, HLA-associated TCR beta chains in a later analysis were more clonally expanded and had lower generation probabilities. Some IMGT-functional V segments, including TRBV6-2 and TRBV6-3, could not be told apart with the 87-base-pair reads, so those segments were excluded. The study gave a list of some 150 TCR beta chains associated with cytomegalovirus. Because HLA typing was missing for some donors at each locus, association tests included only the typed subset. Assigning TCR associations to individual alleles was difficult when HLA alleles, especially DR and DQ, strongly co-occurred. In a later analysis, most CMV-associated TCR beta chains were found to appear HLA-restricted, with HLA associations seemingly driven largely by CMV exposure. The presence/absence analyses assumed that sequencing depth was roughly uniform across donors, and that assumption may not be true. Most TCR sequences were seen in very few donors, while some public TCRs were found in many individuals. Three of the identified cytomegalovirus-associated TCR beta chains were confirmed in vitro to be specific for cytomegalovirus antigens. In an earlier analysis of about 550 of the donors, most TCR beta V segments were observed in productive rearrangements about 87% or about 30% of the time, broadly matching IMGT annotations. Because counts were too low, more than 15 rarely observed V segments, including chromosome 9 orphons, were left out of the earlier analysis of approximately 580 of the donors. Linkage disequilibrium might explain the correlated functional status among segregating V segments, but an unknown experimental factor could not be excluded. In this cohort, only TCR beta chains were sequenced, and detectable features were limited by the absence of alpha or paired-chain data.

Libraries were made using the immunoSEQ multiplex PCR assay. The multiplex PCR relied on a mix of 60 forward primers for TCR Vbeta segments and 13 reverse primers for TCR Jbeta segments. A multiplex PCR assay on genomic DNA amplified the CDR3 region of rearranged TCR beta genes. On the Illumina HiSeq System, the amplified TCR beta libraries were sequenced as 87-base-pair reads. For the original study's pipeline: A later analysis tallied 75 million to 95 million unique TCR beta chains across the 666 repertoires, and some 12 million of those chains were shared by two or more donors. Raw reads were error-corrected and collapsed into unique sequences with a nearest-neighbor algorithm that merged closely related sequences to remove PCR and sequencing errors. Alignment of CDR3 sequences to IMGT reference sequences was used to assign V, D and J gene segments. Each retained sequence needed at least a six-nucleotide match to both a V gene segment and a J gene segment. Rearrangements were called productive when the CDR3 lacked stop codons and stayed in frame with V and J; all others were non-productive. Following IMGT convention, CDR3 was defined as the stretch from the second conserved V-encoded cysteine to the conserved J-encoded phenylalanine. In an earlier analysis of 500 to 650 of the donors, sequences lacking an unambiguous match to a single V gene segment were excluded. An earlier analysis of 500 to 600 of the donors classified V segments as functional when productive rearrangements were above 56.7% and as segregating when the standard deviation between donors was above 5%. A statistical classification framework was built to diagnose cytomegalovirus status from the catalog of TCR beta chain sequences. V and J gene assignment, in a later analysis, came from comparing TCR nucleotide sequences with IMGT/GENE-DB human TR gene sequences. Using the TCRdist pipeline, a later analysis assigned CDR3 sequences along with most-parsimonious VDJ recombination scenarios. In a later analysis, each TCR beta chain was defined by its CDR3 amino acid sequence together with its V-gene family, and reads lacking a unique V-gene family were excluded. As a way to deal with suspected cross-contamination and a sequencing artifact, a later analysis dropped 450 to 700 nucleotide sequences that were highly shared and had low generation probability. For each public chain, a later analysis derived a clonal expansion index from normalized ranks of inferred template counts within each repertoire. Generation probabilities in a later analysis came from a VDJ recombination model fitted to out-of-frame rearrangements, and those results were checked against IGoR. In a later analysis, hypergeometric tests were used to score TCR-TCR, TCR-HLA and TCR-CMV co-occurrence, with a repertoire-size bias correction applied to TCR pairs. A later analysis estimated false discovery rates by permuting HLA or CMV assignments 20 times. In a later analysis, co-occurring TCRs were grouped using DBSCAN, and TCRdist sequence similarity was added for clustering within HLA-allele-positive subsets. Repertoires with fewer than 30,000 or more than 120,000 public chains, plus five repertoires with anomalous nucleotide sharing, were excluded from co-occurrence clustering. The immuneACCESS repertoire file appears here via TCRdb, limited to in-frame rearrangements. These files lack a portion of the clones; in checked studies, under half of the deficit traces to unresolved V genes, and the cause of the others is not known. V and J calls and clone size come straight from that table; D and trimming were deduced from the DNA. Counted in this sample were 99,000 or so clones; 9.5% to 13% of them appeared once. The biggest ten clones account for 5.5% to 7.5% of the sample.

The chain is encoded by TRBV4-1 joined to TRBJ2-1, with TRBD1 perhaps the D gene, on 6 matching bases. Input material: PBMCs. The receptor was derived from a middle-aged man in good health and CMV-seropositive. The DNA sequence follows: TGCGCCAGCAGCCAAGAAGGGGGACCCTACAATGAGCAGTTCTTC. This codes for CASSQEGGPYNEQFF.